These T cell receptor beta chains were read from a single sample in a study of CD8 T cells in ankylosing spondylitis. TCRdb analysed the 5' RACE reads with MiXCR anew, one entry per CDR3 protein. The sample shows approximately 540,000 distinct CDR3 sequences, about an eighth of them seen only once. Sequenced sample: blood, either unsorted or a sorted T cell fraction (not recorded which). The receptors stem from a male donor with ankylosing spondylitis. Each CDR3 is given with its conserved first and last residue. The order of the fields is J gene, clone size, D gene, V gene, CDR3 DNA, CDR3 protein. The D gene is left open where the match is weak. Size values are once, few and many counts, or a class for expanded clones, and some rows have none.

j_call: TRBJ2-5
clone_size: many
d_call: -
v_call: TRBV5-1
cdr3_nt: TGCGCCAGCAGCTTGATTGGGATCCGGGAGACCCAGTACTTC
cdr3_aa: CASSLIGIRETQYF

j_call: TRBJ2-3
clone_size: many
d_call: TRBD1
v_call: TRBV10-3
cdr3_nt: TGTGCCATCAGTGAGCCAGGGGGCGCGACGGCAGATACGCAGTATTTT
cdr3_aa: CAISEPGGATADTQYF

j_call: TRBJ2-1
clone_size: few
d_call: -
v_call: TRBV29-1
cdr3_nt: TGCAGCGTGAAGTTAGCGGATCACTACAATGAGCAGTTCTTC
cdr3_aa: CSVKLADHYNEQFF

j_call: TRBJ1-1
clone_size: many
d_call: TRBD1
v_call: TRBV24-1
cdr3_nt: TGTGCCACCAGTGAGACAGGGTTTGAAGCTTTCTTT
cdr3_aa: CATSETGFEAFF

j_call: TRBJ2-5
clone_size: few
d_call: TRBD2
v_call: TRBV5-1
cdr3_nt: TGCGCCAGCAGCGCGACCGGGACTAGCGGGGAGACCCAGTACTTC
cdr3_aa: CASSATGTSGETQYF

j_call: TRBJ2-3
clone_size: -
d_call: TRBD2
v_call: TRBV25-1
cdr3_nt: TGTGCCAGCAGTGAGGGACTAGGGGTAGATACGCAGTATTTT
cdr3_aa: CASSEGLGVDTQYF

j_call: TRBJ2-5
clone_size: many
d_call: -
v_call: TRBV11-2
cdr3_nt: TGTGCCAGCAGCTCTTGGGGGGCCGGTTCCCAAGAGACCCAGTACTTC
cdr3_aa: CASSSWGAGSQETQYF

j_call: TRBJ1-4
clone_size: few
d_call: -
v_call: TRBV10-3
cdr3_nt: TGTGCCATCAGTGAGTCGCGTAACGTTGTGAATGAAAAACTGTTTTTT
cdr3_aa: CAISESRNVVNEKLFF

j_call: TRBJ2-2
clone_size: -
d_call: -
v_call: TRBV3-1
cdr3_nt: TGTGCCAGCAGCGCCCGGGAGTCCGGGGAGCTGTTTTTT
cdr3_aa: CASSARESGELFF

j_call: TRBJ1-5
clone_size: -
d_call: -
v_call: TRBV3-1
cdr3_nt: TGTGCCAGCAGCCAAGAAGTAAACAATCAGCCCCAGCATTTT
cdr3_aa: CASSQEVNNQPQHF

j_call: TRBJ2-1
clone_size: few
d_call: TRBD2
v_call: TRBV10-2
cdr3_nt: TGCGCCAGCAGTCAAGGACTAGCGGGGCCCAATGAGCAGTTCTTC
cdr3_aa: CASSQGLAGPNEQFF

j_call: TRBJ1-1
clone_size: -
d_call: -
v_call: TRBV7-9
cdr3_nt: TGTGCCAGCAGCTTAGGGGGCAGGACGAACACTGAAGCTTTCTTT
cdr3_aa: CASSLGGRTNTEAFF

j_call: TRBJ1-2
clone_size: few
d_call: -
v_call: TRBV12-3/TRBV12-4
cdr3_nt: TGTGCCAGCAGCAGCCTAGCTAACTATGGCTACACCTTC
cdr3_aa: CASSSLANYGYTF

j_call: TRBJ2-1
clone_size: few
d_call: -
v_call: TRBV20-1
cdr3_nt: TGCAGTGCTAGAGATTCGGGAATTCATGAGCAGTTCTTC
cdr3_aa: CSARDSGIHEQFF

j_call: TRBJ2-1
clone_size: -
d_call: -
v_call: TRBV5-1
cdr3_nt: TGCGCCAGCAGCTTGGTTGGGGACTCCTCCTACAATGAGCAGTTCTTC
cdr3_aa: CASSLVGDSSYNEQFF

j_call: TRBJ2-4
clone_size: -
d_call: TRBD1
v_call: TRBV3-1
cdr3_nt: TGTGCCAGCAGCCGAGGACAGGGGTCGGGTAACATTCAGTACTTC
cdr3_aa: CASSRGQGSGNIQYF

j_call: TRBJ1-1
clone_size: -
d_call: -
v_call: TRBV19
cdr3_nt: TGTGCCAGTAGTGCCAGGTATACTGAAGCTTTCTTT
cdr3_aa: CASSARYTEAFF

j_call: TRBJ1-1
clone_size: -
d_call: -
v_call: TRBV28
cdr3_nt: TGTGCCAGCCGGTCCCCCGTTGGAACTGAAGCTTTCTTT
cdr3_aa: CASRSPVGTEAFF

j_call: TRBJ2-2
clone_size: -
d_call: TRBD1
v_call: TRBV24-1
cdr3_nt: TGTGCCACCAGCCCAACGGGGGGACAGGGGGACACCGGGGAGCTGTTTTTT
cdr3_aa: CATSPTGGQGDTGELFF

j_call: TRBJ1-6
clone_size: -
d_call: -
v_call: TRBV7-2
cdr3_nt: TGTGCCAGCAGCTTAATCGGACAGAATAATTCACCCCTCCACTTT
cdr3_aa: CASSLIGQNNSPLHF

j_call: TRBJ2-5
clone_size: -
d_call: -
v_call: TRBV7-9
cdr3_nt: TGTGCCAGCAGCACACAGTCACCAGAGACCCAGTACTTC
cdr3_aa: CASSTQSPETQYF

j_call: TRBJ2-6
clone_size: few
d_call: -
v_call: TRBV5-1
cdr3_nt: TGCGCCAGCAGCTTGGATGTGGGTGGGCCCCCCGTCCTGACTTTC
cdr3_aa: CASSLDVGGPPVLTF

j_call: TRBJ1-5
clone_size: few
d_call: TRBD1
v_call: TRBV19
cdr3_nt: TGTGCCAGTAGTATGTCCCCCCCCAGGGGGCATCAGCCCCAGCATTTT
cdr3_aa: CASSMSPPRGHQPQHF

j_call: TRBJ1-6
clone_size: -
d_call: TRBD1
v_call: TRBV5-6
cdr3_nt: TGTGCCAGCAGCATACGACAGGGCTTTTCACCCCTCCACTTT
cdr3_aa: CASSIRQGFSPLHF